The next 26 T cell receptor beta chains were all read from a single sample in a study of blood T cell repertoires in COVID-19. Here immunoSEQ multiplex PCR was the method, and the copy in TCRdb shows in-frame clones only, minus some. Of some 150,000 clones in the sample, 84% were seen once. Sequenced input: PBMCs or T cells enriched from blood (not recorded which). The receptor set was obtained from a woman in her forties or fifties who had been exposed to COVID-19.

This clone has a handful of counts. The CDR3, as DNA: TGCAGCGTTGTGGGGGCCCGCTATGGCTACACCTTC. Amino acid sequence: CSVVGARYGYTF. The chain carries TRBV29-1 and TRBJ1-2; D perhaps matches TRBD1 (6 bases). Germline assignment: CDR1 SQVTM and CDR2 ANQGSEA. The CDR3 is 12 residues long. V shed 4 bases and J shed 4 bases, with 10 bases lying between them.

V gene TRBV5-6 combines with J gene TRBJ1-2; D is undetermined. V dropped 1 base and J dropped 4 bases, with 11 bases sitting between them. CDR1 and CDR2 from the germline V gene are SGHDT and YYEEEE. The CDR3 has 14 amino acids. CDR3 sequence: CASSLYPSPYGYTF. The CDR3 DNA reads TGTGCCAGCAGCTTGTATCCCTCCCCCTATGGCTACACCTTC.

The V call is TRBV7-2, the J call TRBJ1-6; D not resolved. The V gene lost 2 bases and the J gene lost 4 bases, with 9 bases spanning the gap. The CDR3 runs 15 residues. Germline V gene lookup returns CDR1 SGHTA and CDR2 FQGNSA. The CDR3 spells CASSLRQDYNSPLHF. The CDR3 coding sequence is TGTGCCAGCAGCTTAAGGCAGGATTATAATTCACCCCTCCACTTT.

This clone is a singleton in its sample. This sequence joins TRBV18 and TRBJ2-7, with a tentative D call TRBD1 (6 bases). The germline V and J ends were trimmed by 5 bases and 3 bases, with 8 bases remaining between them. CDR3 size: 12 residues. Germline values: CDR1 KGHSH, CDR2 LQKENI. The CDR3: CASSNRVYEQYF. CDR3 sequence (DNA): TGTGCCAGCTCAAACAGGGTCTACGAGCAGTACTTC.

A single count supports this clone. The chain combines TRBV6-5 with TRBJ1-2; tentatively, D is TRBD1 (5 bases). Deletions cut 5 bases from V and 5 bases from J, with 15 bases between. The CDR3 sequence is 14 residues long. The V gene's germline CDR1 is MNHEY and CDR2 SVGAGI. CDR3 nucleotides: TGTGCCAGCAGTCGCCCCGGAGGGGCGTATGGCTACACCTTC. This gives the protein CASSRPGGAYGYTF.

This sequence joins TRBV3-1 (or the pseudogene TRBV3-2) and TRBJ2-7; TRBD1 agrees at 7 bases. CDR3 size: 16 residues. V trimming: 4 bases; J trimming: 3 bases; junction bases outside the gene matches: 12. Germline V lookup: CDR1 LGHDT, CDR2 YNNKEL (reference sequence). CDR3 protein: CASSPNTGTVIYEQYF. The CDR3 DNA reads TGTGCCAGCAGCCCAAACACCGGGACAGTCATCTACGAGCAGTACTTC.

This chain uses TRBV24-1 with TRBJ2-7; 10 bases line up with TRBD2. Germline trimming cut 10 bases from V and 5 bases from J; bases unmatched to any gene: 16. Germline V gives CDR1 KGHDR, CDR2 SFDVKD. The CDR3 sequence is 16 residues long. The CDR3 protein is CATEQREGPHGDEQYF. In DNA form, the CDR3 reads TGTGCCACTGAGCAGCGGGAGGGCCCTCACGGCGACGAGCAGTACTTC.

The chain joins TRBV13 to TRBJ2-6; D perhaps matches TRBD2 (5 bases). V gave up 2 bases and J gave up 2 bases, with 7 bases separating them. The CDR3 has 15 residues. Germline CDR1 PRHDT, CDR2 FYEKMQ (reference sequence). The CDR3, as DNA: TGTGCCAGCAGCTTATCCGGGACTGGGGCCAACGTCCTGACTTTC. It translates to CASSLSGTGANVLTF.

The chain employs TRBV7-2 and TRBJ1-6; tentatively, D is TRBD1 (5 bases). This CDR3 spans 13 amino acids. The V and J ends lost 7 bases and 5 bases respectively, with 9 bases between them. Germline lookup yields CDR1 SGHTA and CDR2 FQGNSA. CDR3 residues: CASKRQNNSPLHF. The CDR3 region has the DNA TGTGCCAGCAAACGACAGAATAATTCACCCCTCCACTTT. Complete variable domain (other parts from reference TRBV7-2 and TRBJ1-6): GAGVSQSPSNKVTEKGKDVELRCDPISGHTALYWYRQSLGQGLEFLIYFQGNSAPDKSGLPSDRFSAERTGGSVSTLTIQRTQQEDSAVYLCASKRQNNSPLHFGNGTRLTVT.

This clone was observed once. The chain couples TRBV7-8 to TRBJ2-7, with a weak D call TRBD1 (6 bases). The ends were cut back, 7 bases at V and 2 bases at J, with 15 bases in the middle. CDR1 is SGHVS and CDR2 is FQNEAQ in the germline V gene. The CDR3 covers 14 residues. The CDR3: CASTTRDNTYEQYF. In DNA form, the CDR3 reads TGTGCCAGCACTACCCGGGACAATACCTACGAGCAGTACTTC.

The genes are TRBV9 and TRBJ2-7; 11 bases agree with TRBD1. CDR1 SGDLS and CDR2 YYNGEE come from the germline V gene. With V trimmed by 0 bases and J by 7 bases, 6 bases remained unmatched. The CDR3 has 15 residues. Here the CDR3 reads CASSVDGQGAREQYF. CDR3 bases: TGTGCCAGCAGCGTAGACGGACAGGGGGCGCGGGAGCAGTACTTC. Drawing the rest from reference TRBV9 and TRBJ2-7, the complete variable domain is DSGVTQTPKHLITATGQRVTLRCSPRSGDLSVYWYQQSLDQGLQFLIQYYNGEERAKGNILERFSAQQFPDLHSELNLSSLELGDSALYFCASSVDGQGAREQYFGPGTRLTVT.

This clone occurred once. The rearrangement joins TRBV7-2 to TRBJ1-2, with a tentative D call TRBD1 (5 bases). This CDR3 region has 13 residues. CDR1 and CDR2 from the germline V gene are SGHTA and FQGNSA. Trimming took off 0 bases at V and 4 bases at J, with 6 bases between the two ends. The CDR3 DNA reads TGTGCCAGCAGCTTAGCTGACAGCTATGGCTACACCTTC. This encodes CASSLADSYGYTF.

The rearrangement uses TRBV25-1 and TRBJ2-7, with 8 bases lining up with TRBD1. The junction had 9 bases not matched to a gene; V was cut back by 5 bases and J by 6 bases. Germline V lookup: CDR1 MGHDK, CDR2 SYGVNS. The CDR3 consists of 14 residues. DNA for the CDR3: TGTGCCAGCAGTTCCGGGACAGGAGGCCTCGAGCAGTACTTC. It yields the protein CASSSGTGGLEQYF.

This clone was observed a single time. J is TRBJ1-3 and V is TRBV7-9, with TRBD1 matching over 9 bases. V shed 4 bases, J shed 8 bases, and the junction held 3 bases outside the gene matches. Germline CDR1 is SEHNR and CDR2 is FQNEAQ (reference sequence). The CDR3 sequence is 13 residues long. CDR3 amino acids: CASSSGQGDTIYF. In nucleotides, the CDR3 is TGTGCCAGCAGCTCGGGACAGGGAGACACCATATATTTT.

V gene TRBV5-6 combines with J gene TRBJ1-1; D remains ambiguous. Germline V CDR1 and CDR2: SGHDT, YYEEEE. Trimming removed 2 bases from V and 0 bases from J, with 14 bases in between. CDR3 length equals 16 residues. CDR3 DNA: TGTGCCAGCAGCTTTGGCCAGGCGGGCCTGAACACTGAAGCTTTCTTT. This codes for CASSFGQAGLNTEAFF.

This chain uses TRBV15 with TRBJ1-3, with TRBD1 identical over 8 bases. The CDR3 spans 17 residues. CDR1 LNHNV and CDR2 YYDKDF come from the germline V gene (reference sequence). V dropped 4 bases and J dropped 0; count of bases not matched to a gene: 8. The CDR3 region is CATSTGQGANSGNTIYF. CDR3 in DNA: TGTGCCACCAGCACCGGACAGGGAGCGAACTCTGGAAACACCATATATTTT.

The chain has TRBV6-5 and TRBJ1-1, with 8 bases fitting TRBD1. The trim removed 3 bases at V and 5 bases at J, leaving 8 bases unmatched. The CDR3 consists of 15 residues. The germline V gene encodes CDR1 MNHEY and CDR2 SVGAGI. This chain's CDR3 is CASSYLTGGRTEAFF. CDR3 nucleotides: TGTGCCAGCAGTTATTTAACAGGGGGAAGGACTGAAGCTTTCTTT.

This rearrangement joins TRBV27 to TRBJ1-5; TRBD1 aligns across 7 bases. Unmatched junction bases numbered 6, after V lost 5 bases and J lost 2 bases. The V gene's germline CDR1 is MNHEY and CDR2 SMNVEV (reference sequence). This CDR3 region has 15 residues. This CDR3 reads CASSKRQGRNQPQHF. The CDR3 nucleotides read TGTGCCAGCAGTAAAAGACAGGGACGCAATCAGCCCCAGCATTTT.

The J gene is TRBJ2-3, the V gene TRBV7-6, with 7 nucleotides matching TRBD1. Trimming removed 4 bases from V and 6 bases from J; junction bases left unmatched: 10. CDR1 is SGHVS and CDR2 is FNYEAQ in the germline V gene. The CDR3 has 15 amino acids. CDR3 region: CASSSPGQPPDTQYF. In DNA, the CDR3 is TGTGCCAGCAGCTCGCCGGGACAGCCCCCCGATACGCAGTATTTT.

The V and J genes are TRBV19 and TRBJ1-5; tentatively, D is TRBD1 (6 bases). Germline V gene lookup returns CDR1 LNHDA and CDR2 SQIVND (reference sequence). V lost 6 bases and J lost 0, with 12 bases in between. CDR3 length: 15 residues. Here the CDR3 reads CASSPDSFSNQPQHF. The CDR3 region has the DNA TGTGCCAGTAGCCCGGACAGTTTTAGCAATCAGCCCCAGCATTTT.

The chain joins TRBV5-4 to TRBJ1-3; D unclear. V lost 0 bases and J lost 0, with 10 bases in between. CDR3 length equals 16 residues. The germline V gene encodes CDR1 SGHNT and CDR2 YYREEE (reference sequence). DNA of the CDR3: TGTGCCAGCAGCTTGGATCCCGTTAGCTCTGGAAACACCATATATTTT. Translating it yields CASSLDPVSSGNTIYF.

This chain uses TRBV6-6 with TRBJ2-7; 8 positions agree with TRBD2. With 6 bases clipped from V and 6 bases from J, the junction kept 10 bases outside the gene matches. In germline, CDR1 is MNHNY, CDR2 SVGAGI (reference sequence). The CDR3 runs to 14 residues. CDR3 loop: CASRGGGPSGEQYF. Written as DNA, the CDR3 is TGTGCCAGCAGGGGCGGGGGGCCCTCCGGCGAGCAGTACTTC.

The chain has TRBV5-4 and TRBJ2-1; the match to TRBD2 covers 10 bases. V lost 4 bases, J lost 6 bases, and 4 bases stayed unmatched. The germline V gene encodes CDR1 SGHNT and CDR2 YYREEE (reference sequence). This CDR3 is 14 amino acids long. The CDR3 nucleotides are TGTGCCAGCAGCGCCGGGACTAGCGTCAATGAGCAGTTCTTC. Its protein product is CASSAGTSVNEQFF.

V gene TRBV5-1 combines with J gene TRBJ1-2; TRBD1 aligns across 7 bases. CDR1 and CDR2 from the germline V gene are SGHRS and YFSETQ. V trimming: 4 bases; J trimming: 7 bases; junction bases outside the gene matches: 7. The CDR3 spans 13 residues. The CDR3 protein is CASSPRQGPGYTF. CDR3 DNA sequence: TGCGCCAGCAGCCCGCGACAGGGTCCTGGCTACACCTTC.

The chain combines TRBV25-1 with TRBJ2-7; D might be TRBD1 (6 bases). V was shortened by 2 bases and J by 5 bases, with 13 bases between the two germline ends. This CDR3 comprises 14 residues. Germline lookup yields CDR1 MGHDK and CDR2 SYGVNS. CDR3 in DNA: TGTGCCAGCAGTGAAAGTCACAGGGACAACGAGCAGTACTTC. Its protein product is CASSESHRDNEQYF.

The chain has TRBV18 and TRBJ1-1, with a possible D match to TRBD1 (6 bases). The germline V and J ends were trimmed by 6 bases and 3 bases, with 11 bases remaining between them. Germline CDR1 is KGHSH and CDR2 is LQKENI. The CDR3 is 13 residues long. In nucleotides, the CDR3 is TGTGCCAGCTCTCCTTCAGGGGACACTGAAGCTTTCTTT. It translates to CASSPSGDTEAFF.